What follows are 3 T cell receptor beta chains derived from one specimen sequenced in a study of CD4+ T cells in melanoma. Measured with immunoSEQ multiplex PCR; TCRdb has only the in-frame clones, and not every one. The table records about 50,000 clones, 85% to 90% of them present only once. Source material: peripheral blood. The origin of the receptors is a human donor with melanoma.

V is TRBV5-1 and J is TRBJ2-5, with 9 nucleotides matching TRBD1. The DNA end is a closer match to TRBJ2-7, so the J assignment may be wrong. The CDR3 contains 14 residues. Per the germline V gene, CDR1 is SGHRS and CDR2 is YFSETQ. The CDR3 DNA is TGCGCCAGCAGCCCTGGACAGGGGACCCACGAGCAGTACTTC. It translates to CASSPGQGTHEQYF.

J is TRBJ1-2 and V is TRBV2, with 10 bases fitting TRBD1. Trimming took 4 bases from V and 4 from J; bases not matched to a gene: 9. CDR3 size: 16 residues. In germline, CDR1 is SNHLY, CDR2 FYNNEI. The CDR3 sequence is CASSVERDRGGYGYTF. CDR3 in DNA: TGTGCCAGCAGTGTAGAAAGGGACAGGGGTGGCTATGGCTACACCTTC.

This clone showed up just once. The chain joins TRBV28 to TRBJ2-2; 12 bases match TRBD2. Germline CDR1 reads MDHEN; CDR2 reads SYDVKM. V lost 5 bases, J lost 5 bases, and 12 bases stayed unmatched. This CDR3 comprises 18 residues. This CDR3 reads CASSHDPSGGDWTGELFF. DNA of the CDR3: TGTGCCAGCAGTCACGACCCTAGCGGGGGGGACTGGACCGGGGAGCTGTTTTTT. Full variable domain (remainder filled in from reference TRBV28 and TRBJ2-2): DVKVTQSSRYLVKRTGEKVFLECVQDMDHENMFWYRQDPGLGLRLIYFSYDVKMKEKGDIPEGYSVSREKKERFSLILESASTNQTSMYLCASSHDPSGGDWTGELFFGEGSRLTVL.